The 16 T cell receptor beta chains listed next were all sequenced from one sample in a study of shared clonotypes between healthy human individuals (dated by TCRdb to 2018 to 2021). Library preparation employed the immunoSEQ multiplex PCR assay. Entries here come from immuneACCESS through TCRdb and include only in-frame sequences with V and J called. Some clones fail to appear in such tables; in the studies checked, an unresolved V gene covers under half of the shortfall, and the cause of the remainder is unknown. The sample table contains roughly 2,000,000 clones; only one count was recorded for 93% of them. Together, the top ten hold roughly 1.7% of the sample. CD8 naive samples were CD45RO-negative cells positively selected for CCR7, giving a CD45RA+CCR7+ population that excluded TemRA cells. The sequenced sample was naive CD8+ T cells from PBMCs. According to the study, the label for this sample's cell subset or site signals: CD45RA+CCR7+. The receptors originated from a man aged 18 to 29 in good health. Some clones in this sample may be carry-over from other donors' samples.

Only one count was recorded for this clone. The CDR3 DNA reads TGTGCCAGCAGCCCCATTCAGGGAGCCAAAAACATTCAGTACTTC. This codes for CASSPIQGAKNIQYF. The chain employs TRBV11-2 and TRBJ2-4; D is possibly TRBD1 (5 bases). CDR1 and CDR2 (germline): SGHAT, FQNNGV. The germline V and J ends were trimmed by 5 bases and 0 bases, with 11 bases remaining between them. The CDR3 contains 15 residues. Full variable domain (missing parts from reference TRBV11-2 and TRBJ2-4): EAGVAQSPRYKIIEKRQSVAFWCNPISGHATLYWYQQILGQGPKLLIQFQNNGVVDDSQLPKDRFSAERLKGVDSTLKIQPAKLEDSAVYLCASSPIQGAKNIQYFGAGTRLSVL.

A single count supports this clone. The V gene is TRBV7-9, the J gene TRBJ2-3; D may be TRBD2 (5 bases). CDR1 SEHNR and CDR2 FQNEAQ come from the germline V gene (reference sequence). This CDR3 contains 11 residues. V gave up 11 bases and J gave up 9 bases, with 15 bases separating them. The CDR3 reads CAPEDLGTQYF. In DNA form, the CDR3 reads TGTGCCCCGGAGGACCTGGGGACGCAGTATTTT.

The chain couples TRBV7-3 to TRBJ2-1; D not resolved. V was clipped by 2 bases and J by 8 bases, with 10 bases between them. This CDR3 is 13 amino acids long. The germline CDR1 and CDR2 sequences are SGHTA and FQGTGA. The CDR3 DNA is TGTGCCAGCAGCTTATTTATCGAGGATGAGCAGTTCTTC. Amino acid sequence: CASSLFIEDEQFF.

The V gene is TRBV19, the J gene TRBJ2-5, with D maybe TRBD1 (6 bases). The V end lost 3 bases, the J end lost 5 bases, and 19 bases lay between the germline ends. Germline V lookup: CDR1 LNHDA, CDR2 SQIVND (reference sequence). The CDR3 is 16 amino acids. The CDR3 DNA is TGTGCCAGTAGTATCTTGGGGCAGGGGAATTTTGAGACCCAGTACTTC. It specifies CASSILGQGNFETQYF.

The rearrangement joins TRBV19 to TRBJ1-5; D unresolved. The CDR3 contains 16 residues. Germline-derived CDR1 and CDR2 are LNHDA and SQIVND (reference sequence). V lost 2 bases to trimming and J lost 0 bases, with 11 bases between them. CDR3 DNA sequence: TGTGCCAGTAGTATACGCAGTCCGTATAGCAATCAGCCCCAGCATTTT. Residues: CASSIRSPYSNQPQHF.

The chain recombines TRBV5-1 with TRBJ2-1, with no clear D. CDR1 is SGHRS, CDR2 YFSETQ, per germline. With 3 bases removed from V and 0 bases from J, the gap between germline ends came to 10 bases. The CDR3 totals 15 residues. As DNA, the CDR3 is TGCGCCAGCAGCTGGGCCTCGAGCTCCTACAATGAGCAGTTCTTC. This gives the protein CASSWASSSYNEQFF.

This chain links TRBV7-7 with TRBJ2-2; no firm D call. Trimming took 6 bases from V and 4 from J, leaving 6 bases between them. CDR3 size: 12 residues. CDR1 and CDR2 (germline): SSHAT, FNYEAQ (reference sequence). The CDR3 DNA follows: TGTGCCAGCAGTAGTAGCACCGGGGAGCTGTTTTTT. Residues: CASSSSTGELFF.

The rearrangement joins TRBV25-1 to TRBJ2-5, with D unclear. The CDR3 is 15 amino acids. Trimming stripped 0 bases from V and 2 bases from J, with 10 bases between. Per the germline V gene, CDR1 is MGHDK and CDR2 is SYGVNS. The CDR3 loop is CASSEYIRPQETQYF. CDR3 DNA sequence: TGTGCCAGCAGTGAATATATTCGGCCACAAGAGACCCAGTACTTC.

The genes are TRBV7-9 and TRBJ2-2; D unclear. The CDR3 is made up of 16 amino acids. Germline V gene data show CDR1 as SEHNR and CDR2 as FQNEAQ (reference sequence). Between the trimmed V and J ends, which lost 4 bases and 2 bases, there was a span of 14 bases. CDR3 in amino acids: CASSSQPQANTGELFF. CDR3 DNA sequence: TGTGCCAGCAGCTCCCAACCCCAGGCCAACACCGGGGAGCTGTTTTTT.

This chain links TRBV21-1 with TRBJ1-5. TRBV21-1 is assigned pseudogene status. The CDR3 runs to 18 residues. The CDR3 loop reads CARGGRAIRLLPNQPQHF. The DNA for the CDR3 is TGTGCCCGCGGGGGCAGGGCTATAAGATTACTACCCAATCAGCCCCAGCATTTT.

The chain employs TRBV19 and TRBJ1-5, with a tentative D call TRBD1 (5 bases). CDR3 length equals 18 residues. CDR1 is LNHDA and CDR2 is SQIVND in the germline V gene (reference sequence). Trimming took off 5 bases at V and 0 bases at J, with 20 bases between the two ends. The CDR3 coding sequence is TGTGCCAGTAGTGGAGTTGGGACGGCAATTTATAGCAATCAGCCCCAGCATTTT. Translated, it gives CASSGVGTAIYSNQPQHF.

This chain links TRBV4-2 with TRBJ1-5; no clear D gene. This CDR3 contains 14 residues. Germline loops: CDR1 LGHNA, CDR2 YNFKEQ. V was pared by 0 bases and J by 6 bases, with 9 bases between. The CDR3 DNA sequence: TGTGCCAGCAGCCAAGATGAGAGGGTTCAGCCCCAGCATTTT. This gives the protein CASSQDERVQPQHF.

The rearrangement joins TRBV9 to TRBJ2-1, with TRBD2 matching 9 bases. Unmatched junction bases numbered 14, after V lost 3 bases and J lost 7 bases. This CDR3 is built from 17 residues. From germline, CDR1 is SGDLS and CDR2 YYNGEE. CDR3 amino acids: CASSAYIAGVPSNEQFF. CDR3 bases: TGTGCCAGCAGCGCCTATATAGCGGGAGTTCCCTCGAATGAGCAGTTCTTC.

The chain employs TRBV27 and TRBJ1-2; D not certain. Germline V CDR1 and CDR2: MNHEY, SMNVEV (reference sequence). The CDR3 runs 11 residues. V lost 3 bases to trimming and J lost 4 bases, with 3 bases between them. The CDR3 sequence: CASSLSYGYTF. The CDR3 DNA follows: TGTGCCAGCAGTTTGAGCTATGGCTACACCTTC.

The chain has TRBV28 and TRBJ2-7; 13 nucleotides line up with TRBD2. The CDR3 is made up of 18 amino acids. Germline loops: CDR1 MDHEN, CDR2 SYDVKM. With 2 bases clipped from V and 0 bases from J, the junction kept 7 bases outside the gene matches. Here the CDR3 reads CASSLRLAGGTSSYEQYF. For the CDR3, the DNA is TGTGCCAGCAGTTTAAGACTAGCGGGAGGAACGAGCTCCTACGAGCAGTACTTC. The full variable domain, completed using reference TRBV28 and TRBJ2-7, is DVKVTQSSRYLVKRTGEKVFLECVQDMDHENMFWYRQDPGLGLRLIYFSYDVKMKEKGDIPEGYSVSREKKERFSLILESASTNQTSMYLCASSLRLAGGTSSYEQYFGPGTRLTVT.

The CDR3 DNA sequence: TGTGCCAGCAGCACGAGCTCCTACGAGCAGTACTTC. It codes for CASSTSSYEQYF. The chain has TRBV5-4 and TRBJ2-7; D gene unclear. V gave up 4 bases and J gave up 0 bases, with 5 bases separating them. Germline CDR1 is SGHNT and CDR2 is YYREEE (reference sequence). The CDR3 is 12 amino acids. Looking up the rest from reference TRBV5-4 and TRBJ2-7 gives the full variable domain: ETGVTQSPTHLIKTRGQQVTLRCSSQSGHNTVSWYQQALGQGPQFIFQYYREEENGRGNFPPRFSGLQFPNYSSELNVNALELDDSALYLCASSTSSYEQYFGPGTRLTVT.